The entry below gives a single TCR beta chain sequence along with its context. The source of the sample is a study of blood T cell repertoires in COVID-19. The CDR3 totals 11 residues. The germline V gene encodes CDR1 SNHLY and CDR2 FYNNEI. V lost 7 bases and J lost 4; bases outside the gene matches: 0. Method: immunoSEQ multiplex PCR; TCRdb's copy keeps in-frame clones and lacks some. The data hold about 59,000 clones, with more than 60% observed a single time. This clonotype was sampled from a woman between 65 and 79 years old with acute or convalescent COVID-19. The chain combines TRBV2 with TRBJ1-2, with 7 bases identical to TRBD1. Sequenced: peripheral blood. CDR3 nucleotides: TGTGCCAGCACAGGGGGCTATGGCTACACCTTC. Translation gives CASTGGYGYTF.